This T cell receptor beta chain is drawn from a study of cytomegalovirus exposure and HLA in healthy donors. Primers for the PCR totalled 60 Vbeta and 13 Jbeta. The table came from immunoSEQ multiplex PCR; TCRdb's copy has only in-frame clones and leaves some out. The sample holds 85,000 to 90,000 clones, roughly 84% seen once. Sequenced: PBMCs. The origin of this receptor is a man younger than 40 in good health and CMV-seronegative.

The CDR3 nucleotides are TGTGCCAGCAGCCCCACCCTGGCAATTGATTCACCCCTCCACTTT. This gives the protein CASSPTLAIDSPLHF. The rearrangement joins TRBV7-2 to TRBJ1-6; no firm D call. The germline V gene has CDR1 SGHTA and CDR2 FQGNSA. This CDR3 is built from 15 residues. Trimming removed 5 bases from V and 8 bases from J, with 16 bases in between.